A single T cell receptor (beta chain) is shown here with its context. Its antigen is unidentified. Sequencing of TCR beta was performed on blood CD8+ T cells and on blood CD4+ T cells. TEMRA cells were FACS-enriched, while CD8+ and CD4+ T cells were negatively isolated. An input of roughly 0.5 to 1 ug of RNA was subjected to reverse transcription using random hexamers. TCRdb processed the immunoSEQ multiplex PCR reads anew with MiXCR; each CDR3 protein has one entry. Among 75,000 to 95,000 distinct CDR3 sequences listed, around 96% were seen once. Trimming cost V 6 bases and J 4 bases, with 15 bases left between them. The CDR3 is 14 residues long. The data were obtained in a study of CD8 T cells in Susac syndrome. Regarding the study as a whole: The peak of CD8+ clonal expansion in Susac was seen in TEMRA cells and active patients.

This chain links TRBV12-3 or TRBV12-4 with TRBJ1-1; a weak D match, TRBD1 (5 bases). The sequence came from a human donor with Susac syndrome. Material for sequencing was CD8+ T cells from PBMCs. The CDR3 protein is CASRPDPGGTEAFF. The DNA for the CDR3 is TGTGCCAGCAGGCCAGACCCTGGGGGCACTGAAGCTTTCTTT.